Described below is a single T cell receptor beta chain sequence and its context. This sample was taken from a study of blood T cell repertoires in COVID-19. The CDR3 is 16 amino acids. Germline V gene lookup returns CDR1 SNHLY and CDR2 FYNNEI. Trimming removed 6 bases from V and 3 bases from J; junction bases left unmatched: 10. The data were produced by immunoSEQ multiplex PCR, yet TCRdb's version contains in-frame clones alone and is incomplete. The table records a few hundred thousand clones, approximately 84% of them present only once. Sequencing was performed on PBMCs or T cells enriched from blood (not recorded which). This sequence was found in a woman younger than 30 who had recovered from COVID-19. The genes are TRBV2 and TRBJ1-2, with 10 nucleotides matching TRBD1. The CDR3 here is CASSLVGQGEDYGYTF. CDR3 DNA sequence: TGTGCCAGCAGCCTAGTTGGACAGGGGGAGGACTATGGCTACACCTTC.